The TCR beta chain described here comes from a study of blood T cells in healthy people across ages. A second PCR, run for about 7 to 11 cycles, used a sample-barcoded 5' primer plus a J-beta primer mix. TCRdb recomputed calls from the 5' RACE reads with MiXCR, one row per CDR3 protein. The sample has some 700,000 distinct CDR3 sequences; 20% to 25% are singletons. Germline CDR1 is SGHTA and CDR2 is FQGNSA. V dropped 3 bases and J dropped 9 bases, with 9 bases sitting between them. The CDR3 has 12 residues. Total RNA was isolated from each sample in quantities of at least 5 micrograms. The genes are TRBV7-2 and TRBJ1-5; D gene uncertain. The TCR comes from a man in his 70s in good health. The sample comprised blood. CDR3 bases: TGTGCCAGCAGCTTCTCTGGGAGGCCCCAGCATTTT. Translation gives CASSFSGRPQHF.